The 14 T cell receptor beta chains below were found in one sample sequenced in a study of blood T cell repertoires in COVID-19. Assay: immunoSEQ multiplex PCR; the TCRdb copy retains only in-frame clones and omits some. Here the sample spans roughly 250,000 clones, around 85% being singletons. The sample consisted of peripheral blood. The receptor source for this set is a woman aged 40 to 55 with active or convalescent COVID-19.

This clone has a single count. The junction differs from germline at one of its ends, possibly a read error. This CDR3 is also generated by other DNA sequences in the sample. This chain links TRBV18 with TRBJ1-3; 7 bases fit TRBD1. The length of the CDR3 is 16 residues. Germline V CDR1 and CDR2: KGHSH, LQKENI. This chain's CDR3 is CASSPPGQHSGNTIYF. The CDR3 DNA reads as TGTGCCAGCTCACCGCCGGGACAGCACTCTGGAAATACCATATATTTT.

The chain recombines TRBV18 with TRBJ1-5; D ambiguous. The CDR3 is made up of 12 amino acids. Trimming took off 6 bases at V and 4 bases at J, with 7 bases between the two ends. The germline V gene encodes CDR1 KGHSH and CDR2 LQKENI. The CDR3 DNA follows: TGTGCCAGCTCCCCAGAGAATCAGCCCCAGCATTTT. Translation: CASSPENQPQHF.

The chain carries TRBV3-1 (or the pseudogene TRBV3-2) and TRBJ2-7, with D possibly being TRBD2 (6 bases). Per germline, CDR1 LGHDT and CDR2 YNNKEL (reference sequence). There are 16 residues in the CDR3. V lost 2 bases, J lost 2 bases, and 16 bases lay in between. Here the CDR3 reads CASSQWGEQDPYEQYF. The CDR3 DNA reads as TGTGCCAGCAGCCAATGGGGGGAACAGGATCCCTACGAGCAGTACTTC.

This chain joins TRBV5-1 and TRBJ2-1; 7 bases align to TRBD1. The CDR3 has 14 amino acids. Germline CDR1 SGHRS, CDR2 YFSETQ. The V and J ends lost 2 bases and 8 bases, in that order; junction bases with no gene match: 7. The chain's CDR3 is CASSFRDSRDEQFF. CDR3 DNA sequence: TGCGCCAGCAGCTTCCGGGACAGTAGAGATGAGCAGTTCTTC.

J is TRBJ1-2 and V is TRBV27; TRBD1 might be the D (6 bases). The length of the CDR3 is 15 residues. Trimming removed 5 bases from V and 4 bases from J, with 17 bases in between. Looked up from germline, CDR1 is MNHEY and CDR2 is SMNVEV (reference sequence). The CDR3 bases are TGTGCCAGCAGTCTTCACAGGGCTAGTAGCTATGGCTACACCTTC. Translation gives CASSLHRASSYGYTF.

V gene TRBV7-2 combines with J gene TRBJ2-5, with TRBD2 as a possible D gene (6 bases). V shed 6 bases and J shed 1 base, with 9 bases lying between them. This CDR3 is 13 amino acids long. Germline loops: CDR1 SGHTA, CDR2 FQGNSA. CDR3 coding DNA: TGTGCCAGCAGGTTGGGGGGCCAAGAGACCCAGTACTTC. Its protein product is CASRLGGQETQYF.

The rearrangement links TRBV7-9 to TRBJ2-2; TRBD2 is a possible D gene (7 bases). V gave up 1 base and J gave up 4 bases, with 10 bases separating them. Germline-derived CDR1 and CDR2 are SEHNR and FQNEAQ (reference sequence). This CDR3 is 15 amino acids long. CDR3: CASSLVGGLTGELFF. In DNA form, the CDR3 reads TGTGCCAGCAGCTTAGTCGGGGGGCTCACCGGGGAGCTGTTTTTT.

V is TRBV11-2 and J is TRBJ1-1; possible D gene TRBD1, 6 bases. The CDR3 has 14 residues. Looked up from germline, CDR1 is SGHAT and CDR2 is FQNNGV. Trimming took 5 bases from V and 3 from J, leaving 13 bases between them. CDR3 in amino acids: CASSLQGKDTEAFF. The CDR3 DNA is TGTGCCAGCAGCCTGCAGGGGAAAGACACTGAAGCTTTCTTT.

The rearrangement links TRBV29-1 to TRBJ1-2, with D tentatively TRBD1 (5 bases). The V and J ends lost 0 bases and 2 bases respectively, with 10 bases between them. The CDR3 has 14 amino acids. The germline CDR1 and CDR2 sequences are SQVTM and ANQGSEA. Written as DNA, the CDR3 is TGCAGCGTTGAAGACAACGACAGCAACTATGGCTACACCTTC. The encoded protein is CSVEDNDSNYGYTF.

This clone was recorded only once. The V call is TRBV2, the J call TRBJ2-3; D is unresolved. The CDR3 runs to 18 residues. Germline V CDR1 and CDR2: SNHLY, FYNNEI. Deletions cut 3 bases from V and 4 bases from J, with 23 bases between. CDR3 residues: CASSDTIFSNTPADTQYF. The CDR3 DNA is TGTGCCAGCAGTGATACAATATTTAGCAATACACCGGCAGATACGCAGTATTTT.

The chain couples TRBV3-1 (or the pseudogene TRBV3-2) to TRBJ1-4; 8 bases align to TRBD1. This CDR3 region has 14 residues. With V trimmed by 3 bases and J by 8 bases, 5 bases remained unmatched. The germline V gene has CDR1 LGHDT and CDR2 YNNKEL (reference sequence). The CDR3 is CASSQQGATEKLFF. The CDR3 coding sequence is TGTGCCAGCAGCCAGCAGGGGGCGACGGAAAAACTGTTTTTT.

The chain recombines TRBV7-6 with TRBJ2-3; 7 bases align to TRBD2. This CDR3 contains 15 residues. CDR1 and CDR2 (germline): SGHVS, FNYEAQ. V dropped 2 bases and J dropped 1; count of bases not matched to a gene: 3. The CDR3 coding sequence is TGTGCCAGCAGCTTAAGCGGGGTTGGCACAGATACGCAGTATTTT. Amino acids: CASSLSGVGTDTQYF.

This sequence joins TRBV30 and TRBJ2-5; 10 bases are shared with TRBD2. CDR3 size: 18 residues. Germline-derived CDR1 and CDR2 are GTSNPN and SVGIG (reference sequence). V shed 2 bases and J 1 base; nucleotides not matched to a gene: 13. The CDR3: CAWSKGWSLAGSQETQYF. Here the CDR3 DNA reads TGTGCCTGGAGTAAAGGTTGGTCACTAGCGGGGAGCCAAGAGACCCAGTACTTC.

The chain employs TRBV5-1 and TRBJ2-2; 8 nucleotides align to TRBD1. The CDR3 contains 15 residues. Per germline, CDR1 SGHRS and CDR2 YFSETQ. Trimming cost V 4 bases and J 1 base; bases outside gene matches: 3. The CDR3 region is CASSPGQGNTGELFF. In nucleotides, the CDR3 is TGCGCCAGCAGCCCAGGACAGGGGAACACCGGGGAGCTGTTTTTT.